The 21 T cell receptor beta chains below all came from one sample that was sequenced in a study of T cells in tuberculosis. Only in-frame clones appear in the TCRdb table, and some are missing; sequencing was by immunoSEQ multiplex PCR. The sample holds about 40,000 clones, roughly 94% seen once. Time point in this sample: new active TB diagnosis, blood taken before or within 7 days of starting treatment. Sample: PBMCs, taken at tuberculosis diagnosis. Source of these receptors: an adult with tuberculosis.

This chain connects TRBV18 to TRBJ1-1; TRBD1 might be the D (6 bases). The V end was cut by 6 bases, the J end by 0 bases, with 11 bases between. CDR3 size: 14 residues. CDR1 is KGHSH, CDR2 LQKENI, per germline. The CDR3 reads CASSQDSMNTEAFF. DNA for the CDR3: TGTGCCAGCTCCCAGGACAGCATGAACACTGAAGCTTTCTTT.

The chain recombines TRBV2 with TRBJ1-2; D uncertain. V was clipped by 4 bases and J by 1 base, with 10 bases between them. This CDR3 is 14 amino acids long. Germline CDR1 and CDR2: SNHLY and FYNNEI. The chain's CDR3 is CASSVLGVNYGYTF. The CDR3 DNA reads as TGTGCCAGCAGTGTCTTGGGAGTTAACTATGGCTACACCTTC.

The rearrangement links TRBV11-2 to TRBJ2-7, with TRBD1 matching over 10 bases. CDR1 is SGHAT, CDR2 FQNNGV, per germline. The CDR3 covers 16 residues. V was clipped by 1 base and J by 5 bases; unmatched bases: 8. The CDR3, as DNA: TGTGCCAGCAGCTTAGGGGTGGGACAGGGGTTCGACGAGCAGTACTTC. It encodes CASSLGVGQGFDEQYF. The whole variable domain, remainder taken from reference TRBV11-2 and TRBJ2-7, is EAGVAQSPRYKIIEKRQSVAFWCNPISGHATLYWYQQILGQGPKLLIQFQNNGVVDDSQLPKDRFSAERLKGVDSTLKIQPAKLEDSAVYLCASSLGVGQGFDEQYFGPGTRLTVT.

This clone occurred a few times. This sequence joins TRBV2 and TRBJ1-6, with a weak D call TRBD1 (5 bases). The CDR3 covers 14 residues. The V end was cut by 5 bases, the J end by 10 bases, with 15 bases between. Germline loops: CDR1 SNHLY, CDR2 FYNNEI. The DNA for the CDR3 is TGTGCCAGCAGTTGGGAGGGGACGGGCTCACCCCTCCACTTT. Its protein product is CASSWEGTGSPLHF.

The chain couples TRBV10-3 to TRBJ1-5; possible D gene TRBD1, 5 bases. Trimming removed 6 bases at V and 1 base at J, with 13 bases between. CDR1 ENHRY and CDR2 SYGVKD come from the germline V gene. This CDR3 has 15 residues. CDR3 in amino acids: CAISLDGQSNQPQHF. In nucleotides, the CDR3 is TGTGCCATCAGCTTGGACGGACAAAGCAATCAGCCCCAGCATTTT.

V and J are TRBV18 and TRBJ1-2; TRBD1 might be the D (5 bases). In germline, CDR1 is KGHSH, CDR2 LQKENI. V dropped 4 bases and J dropped 8 bases, with 17 bases sitting between them. There are 14 residues in the CDR3. CDR3 in DNA: TGTGCCAGCTCACAATGGACACCGGCGGAGGGCTACACCTTC. Its translation is CASSQWTPAEGYTF. The entire variable domain, with the rest obtained from reference TRBV18 and TRBJ1-2, is as follows: NAGVMQNPRHLVRRRGQEARLRCSPMKGHSHVYWYRQLPEEGLKFMVYLQKENIIDESGMPKERFSAEFPKEGPSILRIQQVVRGDSAAYFCASSQWTPAEGYTFGSGTRLTVV.

The CDR3 protein is CASSQVLGGRGYTF. CDR3 in DNA: TGCGCCAGCAGCCAAGTTTTAGGAGGCAGAGGCTACACCTTC. The chain employs TRBV4-3 and TRBJ1-2; unclear D gene. V lost 1 base, J lost 8 bases, and 14 bases lay in between. The CDR3 is made up of 14 amino acids. The germline V gene encodes CDR1 LGHNA and CDR2 YSLEER.

The rearrangement links TRBV18 to TRBJ2-3; TRBD2 matches at 7 bases. Trimming took 3 bases from V and 0 from J; bases not matched to a gene: 6. Germline loops: CDR1 KGHSH, CDR2 LQKENI. The CDR3 spans 16 residues. The CDR3 reads CASSPGSGDSTDTQYF. CDR3 bases: TGTGCCAGCTCACCCGGAAGCGGGGACAGCACAGATACGCAGTATTTT.

This chain joins TRBV7-6 and TRBJ1-2, with D perhaps matching TRBD1 (5 bases). The CDR3 length is 15 residues. From germline, CDR1 is SGHVS and CDR2 FNYEAQ. V lost 0 bases to trimming and J lost 5 bases, with 13 bases between them. The CDR3 sequence is CASSLAQGESYGYTF. DNA for the CDR3: TGTGCCAGCAGCTTAGCCCAAGGGGAAAGTTATGGCTACACCTTC.

V and J are TRBV30 and TRBJ2-2; D is ambiguous. CDR1 and CDR2 from the germline V gene are GTSNPN and SVGIG (reference sequence). CDR3 size: 15 residues. V lost 1 base to trimming and J lost 4 bases, with 13 bases between them. CDR3 DNA sequence: TGTGCCTGGAGTGATAAACGTCGCGGCACCGGGGAGCTGTTTTTT. Translating gives CAWSDKRRGTGELFF.

The genes are TRBV30 and TRBJ2-7; 9 bases line up with TRBD1. The CDR3 length is 16 residues. V was pared by 2 bases and J by 4 bases, with 12 bases of the junction left unmatched. The germline CDR1 and CDR2 sequences are GTSNPN and SVGIG (reference sequence). The CDR3 spells CAWSSLRDRVLYEQYF. CDR3 nucleotide sequence: TGTGCCTGGAGTTCTCTCCGGGACAGGGTGTTATACGAGCAGTACTTC.

This clone is categorized as large. CDR3 sequence (DNA): TGTGCCAGCAGTTTAAGTAGCGGGGCGAACAATGAGCAGTTCTTC. It codes for CASSLSSGANNEQFF. This sequence joins TRBV27 and TRBJ2-1; TRBD2 matches 8 bases. CDR1 and CDR2 from the germline V gene are MNHEY and SMNVEV (reference sequence). The CDR3 contains 15 residues. The V segment lost 2 bases and the J segment 5 bases; nucleotides outside the gene matches: 5.

The chain uses TRBV9 and TRBJ1-2; D is unclear. The CDR3 runs 13 residues. Germline values: CDR1 SGDLS, CDR2 YYNGEE. Trimming cost V 3 bases and J 7 bases, with 13 bases left between them. The CDR3 loop is CASSGYLAGGYTF. CDR3 nucleotides: TGTGCCAGCAGCGGTTATCTGGCGGGTGGCTACACCTTC. The whole variable domain, remainder taken from reference TRBV9 and TRBJ1-2, is DSGVTQTPKHLITATGQRVTLRCSPRSGDLSVYWYQQSLDQGLQFLIQYYNGEERAKGNILERFSAQQFPDLHSELNLSSLELGDSALYFCASSGYLAGGYTFGSGTRLTVV.

The chain carries TRBV28 and TRBJ1-2, with D possibly being TRBD1 (5 bases). Deletions cut 6 bases from V and 8 bases from J, with 25 bases between. Germline V gene sequence: CDR1 MDHEN, CDR2 SYDVKM. The CDR3 length is 16 residues. The CDR3: CASRETGRSNGGGYTF. Here the CDR3 DNA reads TGTGCCAGCAGAGAAACGGGACGAAGTAACGGGGGGGGCTACACCTTC.

The chain carries TRBV12-5 and TRBJ1-4, with D perhaps matching TRBD1 (5 bases). The CDR3 loop spans 15 amino acids. The V gene lost 6 bases and the J gene lost 8 bases, with 19 bases spanning the gap. Looked up from germline, CDR1 is LGHNT and CDR2 is FRNRAP. The CDR3 protein is CASGLGGASGEKLFF. The DNA of the CDR3 is TGTGCTAGTGGCCTCGGAGGGGCCTCAGGGGAAAAACTGTTTTTT.

The V gene is TRBV5-1, the J gene TRBJ1-5, with D possibly matching TRBD1 (5 bases). V gave up 2 bases and J gave up 7 bases, with 13 bases separating them. CDR1 is SGHRS, CDR2 YFSETQ, per germline. The CDR3 runs 14 residues. The CDR3 DNA reads as TGCGCCAGCAGCTTCGACAGCCCAGAACAGCCCCAGCATTTT. Translated: CASSFDSPEQPQHF. The entire variable domain, with the rest obtained from reference TRBV5-1 and TRBJ1-5, is as follows: KAGVTQTPRYLIKTRGQQVTLSCSPISGHRSVSWYQQTPGQGLQFLFEYFSETQRNKGNFPGRFSGRQFSNSRSEMNVSTLELGDSALYLCASSFDSPEQPQHFGDGTRLSIL.

The chain recombines TRBV2 with TRBJ1-1; D might be TRBD1 (6 bases). The CDR3 consists of 11 residues. Per germline, CDR1 SNHLY and CDR2 FYNNEI. V was clipped by 7 bases and J by 8 bases, with 11 bases between them. Written as DNA, the CDR3 is TGTGCCAGCAATAGGGGGGGAGAAGCTTTCTTT. Translation: CASNRGGEAFF. The variable domain in full, completed from reference TRBV2 and TRBJ1-1, reads EPEVTQTPSHQVTQMGQEVILRCVPISNHLYFYWYRQILGQKVEFLVSFYNNEISEKSEIFDDQFSVERPDGSNFTLKIRSTKLEDSAMYFCASNRGGEAFFGQGTRLTVV.

The chain carries TRBV6-1 and TRBJ2-7; 10 positions match TRBD1. Germline CDR1 reads MNHNS; CDR2 reads SASEGT. The J segment lost 5 bases and the V segment lost 1 base, leaving 5 bases of the junction unmatched. This CDR3 is built from 15 residues. The DNA of the CDR3 is TGTGCCAGCAGTGAAGTAGAGACAGGGGGCGACGAGCAGTACTTC. Protein product: CASSEVETGGDEQYF.

The V gene is TRBV4-1, the J gene TRBJ2-1; 10 positions match TRBD1. Germline V gives CDR1 MGHRA, CDR2 YSYEKL. Trimming cost V 4 bases and J 2 bases; bases outside gene matches: 8. The CDR3 is made up of 17 amino acids. CDR3 amino acids: CASSRKSGQGAYNEQFF. For the CDR3, the DNA is TGCGCCAGCAGCCGTAAGTCCGGACAGGGGGCCTACAATGAGCAGTTCTTC.

V and J are TRBV5-4 and TRBJ2-3; D remains unclear. CDR1 and CDR2 (germline): SGHNT, YYREEE (reference sequence). CDR3 length equals 15 residues. V dropped 2 bases and J dropped 3 bases, with 13 bases sitting between them. Here the CDR3 DNA reads TGTGCCAGCAGCTTAAGACCCACCAGGACAGATACGCAGTATTTT. Translating gives CASSLRPTRTDTQYF.

This clone was counted once. This rearrangement joins TRBV5-1 to TRBJ1-2; TRBD1 agrees at 7 bases. Germline loops: CDR1 SGHRS, CDR2 YFSETQ. This CDR3 is 16 amino acids long. V shed 3 bases and J 5 bases; nucleotides not matched to a gene: 13. The DNA of the CDR3 is TGCGCCAGCAGCTCCCGTTCCGGGACAGTTTCTTATGGCTACACCTTC. This translates into CASSSRSGTVSYGYTF.